This is a list of T cell receptor beta chains from one sample in a study of T cells in Graves' hyperthyroidism and ophthalmopathy. Using its own MiXCR run on the multiplex PCR reads, TCRdb lists one record per CDR3 protein. The table shows fewer than 650,000 distinct CDR3 sequences, with roughly 13% occurring only once. Sequencing input: blood. These receptor sequences come from a woman aged 25 to 45 with Graves' hyperthyroidism that later progressed to Graves' ophthalmopathy. Both conserved end residues are part of each CDR3. Fields, in order: D gene, clone size, V gene, J gene, CDR3 protein, CDR3 DNA. A D gene is named only where the DNA matches it firmly. Size is stated for part of the rows, as once, few or many counts, or as a class when the clone is expanded.

d_call: TRBD1
clone_size: few
v_call: TRBV4-1
j_call: TRBJ2-7
cdr3_aa: CASSQPSQGASYEQYF
cdr3_nt: TGCGCCAGCAGCCAGCCCTCCCAGGGGGCATCCTACGAGCAGTACTTC

d_call: NA
clone_size: many
v_call: TRBV6-1
j_call: TRBJ1-1
cdr3_aa: CASSPQGFGAFF
cdr3_nt: TGTGCCAGCAGTCCACAGGGTTTCGGGGCTTTCTTT

d_call: NA
clone_size: many
v_call: TRBV9
j_call: TRBJ2-4
cdr3_aa: CASSVGETKNIQYF
cdr3_nt: TGTGCCAGCAGCGTAGGGGAGACCAAAAACATTCAGTACTTC

d_call: TRBD2
clone_size: NA
v_call: TRBV7-9
j_call: TRBJ2-3
cdr3_aa: CASSLAGTSGRGSDTQYF
cdr3_nt: TGTGCCAGCAGCTTAGCGGGGACTAGCGGGAGGGGGTCAGATACGCAGTATTTT

d_call: NA
clone_size: NA
v_call: TRBV20-1
j_call: TRBJ1-5
cdr3_aa: CSARELNRQSSNQPQHF
cdr3_nt: TGCAGTGCTAGAGAGCTTAATCGACAGAGTAGCAATCAGCCCCAGCATTTT

d_call: NA
clone_size: NA
v_call: TRBV6-5
j_call: TRBJ1-2
cdr3_aa: CASSYSSAYGYTF
cdr3_nt: TGTGCCAGCAGTTACTCCTCGGCCTATGGCTACACCTTC

d_call: NA
clone_size: many
v_call: TRBV14
j_call: TRBJ2-5
cdr3_aa: CASSQDSGIAETQYF
cdr3_nt: TGTGCCAGCAGCCAAGATAGCGGCATTGCGGAGACCCAGTACTTC

d_call: TRBD2
clone_size: many
v_call: TRBV15
j_call: TRBJ2-1
cdr3_aa: CATSRDRLAGVEQFF
cdr3_nt: TGTGCCACCAGCAGAGATAGACTAGCGGGAGTTGAGCAGTTCTTC

d_call: NA
clone_size: NA
v_call: TRBV28
j_call: TRBJ1-3
cdr3_aa: CASSPLGHGNTIYF
cdr3_nt: TGTGCCAGCAGTCCTCTGGGACACGGAAACACCATATATTTT

d_call: NA
clone_size: once
v_call: TRBV14
j_call: TRBJ1-4
cdr3_aa: CASSHEPSTNKKLFF
cdr3_nt: TGTGCCAGCAGCCACGAGCCGTCAACTAATAAAAAACTGTTTTTT

d_call: NA
clone_size: once
v_call: TRBV5-5
j_call: TRBJ1-5
cdr3_aa: CASSHGGQAAQPQHF
cdr3_nt: TGTGCCAGCAGCCATGGAGGGCAGGCGGCTCAGCCCCAGCATTTT

d_call: NA
clone_size: few
v_call: TRBV15
j_call: TRBJ1-5
cdr3_aa: CATSRDPGDGQPQHF
cdr3_nt: TGTGCCACCAGCAGAGATCCGGGGGACGGTCAGCCCCAGCATTTT

d_call: TRBD1
clone_size: NA
v_call: TRBV27
j_call: TRBJ2-1
cdr3_aa: CASRQRGQGAFFYNEQFF
cdr3_nt: TGTGCCAGCAGGCAAAGGGGGCAGGGGGCGTTTTTCTACAATGAGCAGTTCTTC

d_call: NA
clone_size: many
v_call: TRBV18
j_call: TRBJ2-5
cdr3_aa: CASSPGTFETQYF
cdr3_nt: TGTGCCAGCTCACCTGGAACCTTTGAGACCCAGTACTTC

d_call: TRBD2
clone_size: NA
v_call: TRBV20-1
j_call: TRBJ2-1
cdr3_aa: CSARDPGLAGPSHNEQFF
cdr3_nt: TGCAGTGCTAGAGATCCGGGACTAGCGGGACCTTCCCACAATGAGCAGTTCTTC

d_call: NA
clone_size: many
v_call: TRBV7-2
j_call: TRBJ2-1
cdr3_aa: CASSLLLAASYNEQFF
cdr3_nt: TGTGCCAGCAGCTTACTCCTTGCGGCTTCCTACAATGAGCAGTTCTTC

d_call: NA
clone_size: many
v_call: TRBV29-1
j_call: TRBJ2-4
cdr3_aa: CSVTLAKNIQYF
cdr3_nt: TGCAGCGTTACACTAGCCAAAAACATTCAGTACTTC

d_call: NA
clone_size: many
v_call: TRBV12-5
j_call: TRBJ2-5
cdr3_aa: CASGLGTLETQYF
cdr3_nt: TGTGCTAGTGGTTTGGGGACTCTAGAGACCCAGTACTTC

d_call: TRBD1
clone_size: few
v_call: TRBV7-9
j_call: TRBJ2-3
cdr3_aa: CASSPGQGERDTQYF
cdr3_nt: TGTGCCAGCAGCCCCGGACAGGGGGAAAGGGATACGCAGTATTTT

d_call: NA
clone_size: many
v_call: TRBV20-1
j_call: TRBJ1-1
cdr3_aa: CSAPVGADTEAFF
cdr3_nt: TGCAGTGCACCAGTGGGAGCGGACACTGAAGCTTTCTTT

d_call: NA
clone_size: NA
v_call: TRBV7-2
j_call: TRBJ1-2
cdr3_aa: CASSQNGGPYGYTF
cdr3_nt: TGTGCCAGCAGCCAAAACGGGGGGCCCTATGGCTACACCTTC

d_call: TRBD2
clone_size: NA
v_call: TRBV20-1
j_call: TRBJ2-7
cdr3_aa: CSAKKASGSYEQYF
cdr3_nt: TGCAGTGCCAAAAAGGCTAGCGGGTCCTACGAGCAGTACTTC

d_call: NA
clone_size: many
v_call: TRBV11-2
j_call: TRBJ2-5
cdr3_aa: CASSSQTAQETQYF
cdr3_nt: TGTGCCAGCAGCTCGCAGACAGCCCAAGAGACCCAGTACTTC

d_call: NA
clone_size: many
v_call: TRBV12-5
j_call: TRBJ1-1
cdr3_aa: CASGLKLGTLTENTEAFF
cdr3_nt: TGTGCTAGTGGTTTGAAATTGGGGACCTTAACGGAGAACACTGAAGCTTTCTTT

d_call: NA
clone_size: NA
v_call: TRBV3-1
j_call: TRBJ2-1
cdr3_aa: CASSQGYGTSYNEQLF
cdr3_nt: TGTGCCAGCAGCCAAGGTTACGGGACTTCCTACAATGAGCAGCTCTTC

d_call: TRBD2
clone_size: many
v_call: TRBV28
j_call: TRBJ2-1
cdr3_aa: CAIQGLAIPDEQFF
cdr3_nt: TGTGCCATCCAGGGACTAGCAATTCCTGATGAGCAGTTCTTC

d_call: NA
clone_size: few
v_call: TRBV6-1
j_call: TRBJ1-2
cdr3_aa: CASRDLNYGYTF
cdr3_nt: TGTGCCAGCAGGGACTTAAACTATGGCTACACCTTC

d_call: NA
clone_size: many
v_call: TRBV28
j_call: TRBJ1-5
cdr3_aa: CASSFRGKGNQPQHF
cdr3_nt: TGTGCCAGCAGTTTTCGGGGGAAAGGCAATCAGCCCCAGCATTTT

d_call: TRBD1
clone_size: NA
v_call: TRBV30
j_call: TRBJ1-5
cdr3_aa: CAADRGSNQPQHF
cdr3_nt: TGTGCCGCGGACAGGGGAAGCAATCAGCCCCAGCATTTT